The source of this T cell receptor beta chain is a study of T-cell memory formation after mild COVID-19. Study details: TCR clusters largely stayed donor specific. Study outcomes and limitations: SARS-CoV-2 specificity of second-wave clones peaking day 37 was unconfirmed.

5'RACE with constant-segment primers yielded barcoded, UMI-tagged TCR alpha and TCR beta cDNA libraries. TCRdb reprocessed the 5' RACE reads with MiXCR, giving one entry per CDR3 protein. The sample carries about 240,000 distinct CDR3 sequences, approximately 9% recorded once. The table lists this clonotype with many counts. Its cognate antigen is unknown. Trimming left V 4 bases short and J 3 bases short, with 19 bases between. The CDR3 has 16 residues. The germline gives CDR1 SGDLS, CDR2 YYNGEE. The chain has TRBV9 and TRBJ1-1, with D perhaps TRBD1 (5 bases). The origin of this receptor is a man in his late teens or twenties who had mild COVID-19 (a few samples of this study predate the infection). Cell type and time point are not known. Sequencing input: PBMCs or a T cell subset sorted from them (not recorded which). This CDR3 reads CASSPGRGEADTEAFF. The CDR3 DNA follows: TGTGCCAGCAGCCCCGGCCGGGGGGAGGCGGACACTGAAGCTTTCTTT.